The 13 T cell receptor beta chains in this list originate from one sample, sequenced in a study of cytomegalovirus exposure and HLA in healthy donors. The PCR was carried out with 60 Vbeta primers and 13 Jbeta primers. Here immunoSEQ multiplex PCR was the method, and the copy in TCRdb shows in-frame clones only, minus some. The data contain 190,000 or so clones, around 83% of them singletons. Sequences were obtained from PBMCs. These TCRs come from a man aged 50 to 59 in good health and CMV-seronegative.

The J gene is TRBJ2-7, the V gene TRBV10-3; TRBD2 matches 8 bases. This CDR3 region has 14 residues. Trimming took 3 bases from V and 1 from J; bases not matched to a gene: 2. Germline assignment: CDR1 ENHRY and CDR2 SYGVKD. The CDR3 DNA is TGTGCCATCAGTGAACTAGCGGCTTCCTACGAGCAGTACTTC. This gives the protein CAISELAASYEQYF.

Only a few counts were recorded for this clone. The rearrangement links TRBV4-2 to TRBJ1-4; TRBD1 matches 8 bases. Germline V gene data show CDR1 as LGHNA and CDR2 as YNFKEQ. V gave up 6 bases and J gave up 4 bases; unmatched junction bases: 1. This CDR3 contains 13 residues. The CDR3 coding sequence is TGTGCCAGCAGGACAGGGGATAATGAAAAACTGTTTTTT. It yields the protein CASRTGDNEKLFF.

This clone came up a few times. Mismatch with germline at one junction end may stem from a read error. The chain employs TRBV28 and TRBJ2-7; 7 bases map to TRBD2. The CDR3 sequence is 15 residues long. CDR1 is MDHEN and CDR2 is SYDVKM in the germline V gene. The CDR3 loop is CASSLGGWKTYEQYF. CDR3 sequence (DNA): TGTGCCAGTAGTTTGGGGGGGTGGAAAACCTACGAGCAGTACTTC. The variable domain in full, completed from reference TRBV28 and TRBJ2-7, reads DVKVTQSSRYLVKRTGEKVFLECVQDMDHENMFWYRQDPGLGLRLIYFSYDVKMKEKGDIPEGYSVSREKKERFSLILESASTNQTSMYLCASSLGGWKTYEQYFGPGTRLTVT.

This clone was counted a few times. The chain has TRBV12-5 and TRBJ1-5; weak D call: TRBD1 (5 bases). The CDR3 totals 15 residues. V lost 1 base, J lost 2 bases, and 9 bases lay in between. Germline V gene sequence: CDR1 LGHNT, CDR2 FRNRAP. The CDR3: CASGLEQGGNQPQHF. The CDR3 DNA reads as TGTGCTAGTGGTTTGGAGCAGGGTGGCAATCAGCCCCAGCATTTT.

V and J are TRBV6-6 and TRBJ2-2; TRBD2 aligns across 12 bases. V was pared by 6 bases and J by 6 bases, with 2 bases of the junction left unmatched. In germline, CDR1 is MNHNY, CDR2 SVGAGI (reference sequence). The CDR3 is made up of 14 amino acids. CDR3 amino acids: CASSRTSGAGELFF. CDR3 nucleotide sequence: TGTGCCAGCAGCCGGACTAGCGGGGCCGGGGAGCTGTTTTTT.

The rearrangement joins TRBV7-9 to TRBJ2-2; possible D gene TRBD2, 7 bases. Germline CDR1 SEHNR, CDR2 FQNEAQ (reference sequence). V shed 11 bases and J shed 6 bases, with 16 bases lying between them. The CDR3 has 13 residues. CDR3 nucleotide sequence: TGTGCCGGGGAGGGGGGCCATCCCGGGGAGCTGTTTTTT. Encoded protein: CAGEGGHPGELFF.

V gene TRBV27 combines with J gene TRBJ2-1, with TRBD2 identical over 10 bases. Germline values: CDR1 MNHEY, CDR2 SMNVEV (reference sequence). With V trimmed by 3 bases and J by 6 bases, 5 bases remained unmatched. The CDR3 loop spans 15 amino acids. CDR3 nucleotides: TGTGCCAGCAGTTTTAGCGGGAGGATCCCCAATGAGCAGTTCTTC. This codes for CASSFSGRIPNEQFF.

V is TRBV7-2 and J is TRBJ2-7; 8 positions agree with TRBD1. CDR1 and CDR2 from the germline V gene are SGHTA and FQGNSA. This CDR3 is built from 16 residues. V gave up 2 bases and J gave up 2 bases; unmatched junction bases: 8. The CDR3: CASSLSYNRGTYEQYF. CDR3 sequence (DNA): TGTGCCAGCAGCTTAAGTTATAACAGGGGGACCTACGAGCAGTACTTC.

The V call is TRBV9, the J call TRBJ2-3; tentatively, D is TRBD1 (7 bases). The CDR3 is 14 residues long. V lost 1 base and J 5 bases, leaving 11 bases between the germline ends. Germline values: CDR1 SGDLS, CDR2 YYNGEE. The CDR3 bases are TGTGCCAGCAGCGTATTCCAGGGGGGAGATACGCAGTATTTT. It is translated as CASSVFQGGDTQYF.

As concerns this clone: This same CDR3 is encoded by further DNA sequences in the sample. The chain couples TRBV4-2 to TRBJ2-2; possible D gene TRBD1, 5 bases. Trimming removed 0 bases at V and 1 base at J, with 12 bases between. The CDR3 runs 17 residues. CDR1 is LGHNA, CDR2 YNFKEQ, per germline. CDR3 coding DNA: TGTGCCAGCAGCCAAGAACAGGCCCGCCAGAACACCGGGGAGCTGTTTTTT. Encoded protein: CASSQEQARQNTGELFF.

The V gene is TRBV28, the J gene TRBJ2-7; 8 nucleotides line up with TRBD1. The length of the CDR3 is 15 residues. V shed 3 bases, J shed 4 bases, and the junction held 8 bases outside the gene matches. The germline V gene has CDR1 MDHEN and CDR2 SYDVKM. The CDR3 nucleotides read TGTGCCAGCAGTTTCCAAACAGGGGGAAAATACGAGCAGTACTTC. This translates into CASSFQTGGKYEQYF.

This clone is a singleton in its sample. The sample contains more than one DNA sequence encoding this CDR3. The chain joins TRBV18 to TRBJ2-7; 7 bases are a match to TRBD1. J was trimmed by 6 bases and V by 3 bases; bases with no gene match: 8. The CDR3 runs to 14 residues. Per germline, CDR1 KGHSH and CDR2 LQKENI. Written as DNA, the CDR3 is TGTGCCAGCTCACCCGACAGGGTCCGGGGCGAGCAGTACTTC. Translating it yields CASSPDRVRGEQYF.

This rearrangement joins TRBV5-1 to TRBJ2-7; 10 bases align to TRBD1. The CDR3 runs to 15 residues. After removal of 2 bases from V and 3 bases from J, the junction contained 5 bases not matched to a gene. Germline loops: CDR1 SGHRS, CDR2 YFSETQ. The CDR3 loop reads CASSLGQGGNYEQYF. The CDR3 nucleotides are TGCGCCAGCAGCTTAGGACAGGGGGGGAACTACGAGCAGTACTTC. Together with reference TRBV5-1 and TRBJ2-7, the CDR3 gives the full variable domain: KAGVTQTPRYLIKTRGQQVTLSCSPISGHRSVSWYQQTPGQGLQFLFEYFSETQRNKGNFPGRFSGRQFSNSRSEMNVSTLELGDSALYLCASSLGQGGNYEQYFGPGTRLTVT.